The subject of this entry is one TCR beta chain. This clonotype was seen ten or more times. Its cognate antigen has yet to be identified. It has no much larger one-base neighbor in the sample; base qualities were not kept. The sample's time point label, in plain terms: persistent/refractory GD, antithyroid drugs over 5 years with positive TRAb. RNA was extracted from PBMCs in TRIzol for both TCR sequencing and RNA sequencing. Graves' disease was diagnosed according to American Thyroid Association guidelines. The patients came from an endocrinology department in Xi'an, China. Each patient gave around 9.2 milliliters of peripheral blood, collected in an EDTA anticoagulant tube. Ficoll Paque Plus density gradient separation was used to isolate PBMCs, and no further T cell sorting was done. An Agilent 2100 Bioanalyzer and agarose gel were used to check RNA quality, and a NanoDrop 2000 was used to measure RNA concentration.

Preparation of the library involved multiplex PCR. Sequenced on an Illumina HiSeq 4000. To build TCR beta libraries, CDR3 regions were amplified by Arm-PCR using iRepertoire HTBI primers. Gel purification was performed on PCR products prior to sequencing. As for the authors' bioinformatics: Across samples, about 64 TRBV and 13 to 15 TRBJ segments were identified and used for gene usage analysis of CDR3 amino acid clonotypes. COPE and FqMerger were used to merge filtered high-quality paired reads into contigs. BLAST was used to align contigs to IMGT TRBV, TRBD and TRBJ reference genes, with CDR3 defined following IMGT. Any clonotype with a frequency above 0.1% was counted as a highly expanded clone. Shannon entropy served as the measure of repertoire diversity, while the Gini coefficient captured V-J evenness. A clonotype was considered public if more than one individual shared it. TCRdb trimmed public reads at Q25 via fastp, called clones via MiXCR and kept in-frame beta chains. Duplicate CDR3 protein sequences are folded into a single record with the most common DNA and genes. The V and J calls reflect TCRdb's pipeline rather than the authors' work. Here the sample has about 460,000 distinct CDR3 sequences; 22% occur a single time. The ten largest clones add up to around 13% of the sample.

The data were taken from a study of regulatory T cells in long-lasting Graves disease (dated by TCRdb to 2020 to 2023). A note on the overall study: To count as having persistent Graves' disease, a patient had to have received antithyroid drug treatment for over 5 years with TSH receptor autoantibodies remaining persistently positive. The study was conducted in China and was registered as a clinical trial. In the clinical cohort, patients with persistent Graves' disease had used antithyroid drugs for an average of roughly ten years. A total of some 35 samples underwent TCR sequencing, from roughly 13 patients with persistent Graves' disease and roughly 20 patients with newly diagnosed Graves' disease. Persistent Graves' disease patients were compared with newly diagnosed Graves' disease patients by peripheral blood TCR sequencing and RNA sequencing.

Study-level results and caveats: A larger number of public clonotypes was shared among persistent patients (more than 2,500) than among newly diagnosed patients (approximately 930). The authors noted that the small sample size was a limitation that may lower accuracy. Preferential use of TRBV28, TRBJ1-2 and TRBJ2-5 was observed in persistent disease, whereas TRBV20-1 and TRBJ2-1 were favored in newly diagnosed disease. The study examined only peripheral blood because the primary lesion, thyroid tissue, could not be accessed. Persistent Graves' disease patients showed lower TCR Shannon entropy and fewer highly expanded clones than newly diagnosed patients, suggesting clonal expansion. Sequencing and analysis were restricted to the TCR beta chain.

The germline V gene provides CDR1 SNHLY and CDR2 FYNNEI. Trimming removed 6 bases from V and 0 bases from J, leaving 6 bases between the germline ends. Taken from cysteine to phenylalanine, the CDR3 has 14 residues. Solely the CDR3 DNA is kept, with 42 bases framed from the first base. The sequence came from a female donor with Graves disease. The chain is encoded by TRBV2 joined to TRBJ2-6, with the D gene not confidently named. Sequencing was performed on peripheral blood mononuclear cells (PBMCs), taken when the disease was refractory, from a patient treated with antithyroid drugs. The DNA reads TGTGCCAGCAGGGGGTCCTCTGGGGCCAACGTCCTGACTTTC. Translated, this is CASRGSSGANVLTF.